This entry features one TCR beta chain sequence. A junction boundary mismatches the germline segment, possibly from a read error. The sample is drawn from a study of blood T cells in healthy people across ages. With a J-beta primer mix and a sample-barcoded 5' primer, a second PCR ran roughly 6 to 11 cycles. MiXCR, applied by TCRdb to the 5' RACE reads, yields one record per CDR3 protein. The sample holds 700,000 or so distinct CDR3 sequences; approximately 40% are singletons and the top ten take around 32%. Germline V gene data show CDR1 as MNHEY and CDR2 as SVGEGT. This CDR3 is 14 amino acids long. Sequenced: blood. The TCR originated in a man older than 75 in good health. The gene calls are TRBV6-2 or TRBV6-3 and TRBJ2-5; D unclear. The CDR3 sequence is CASSPRRFQEAQYF. The CDR3 bases are TGTGCCAGCAGCCCACGACGGTTCCAAGAGGCCCAGTACTTC.